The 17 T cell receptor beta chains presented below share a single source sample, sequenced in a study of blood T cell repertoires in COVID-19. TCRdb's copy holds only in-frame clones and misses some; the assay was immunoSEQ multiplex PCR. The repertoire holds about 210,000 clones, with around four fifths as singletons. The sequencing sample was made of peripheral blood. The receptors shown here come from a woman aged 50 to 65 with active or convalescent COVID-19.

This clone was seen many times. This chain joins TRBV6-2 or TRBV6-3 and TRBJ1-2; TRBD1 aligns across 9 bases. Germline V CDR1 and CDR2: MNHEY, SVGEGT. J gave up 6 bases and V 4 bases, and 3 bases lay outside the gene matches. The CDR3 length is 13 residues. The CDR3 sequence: CASSWTGDNGYTF. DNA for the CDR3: TGTGCCAGCAGTTGGACAGGGGATAATGGCTACACCTTC.

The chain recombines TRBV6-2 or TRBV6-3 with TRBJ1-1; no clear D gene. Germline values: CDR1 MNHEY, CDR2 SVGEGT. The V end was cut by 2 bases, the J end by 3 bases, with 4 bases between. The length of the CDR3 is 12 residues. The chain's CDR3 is CASSYLDTEAFF. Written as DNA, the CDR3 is TGTGCCAGCAGTTACCTAGACACTGAAGCTTTCTTT.

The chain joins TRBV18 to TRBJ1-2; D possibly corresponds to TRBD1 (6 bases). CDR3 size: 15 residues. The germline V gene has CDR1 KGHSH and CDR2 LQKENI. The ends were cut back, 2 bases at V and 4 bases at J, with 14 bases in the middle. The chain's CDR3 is CASSPSTGRSYGYTF. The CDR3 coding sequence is TGTGCCAGCTCACCATCGACAGGTCGGAGCTATGGCTACACCTTC.

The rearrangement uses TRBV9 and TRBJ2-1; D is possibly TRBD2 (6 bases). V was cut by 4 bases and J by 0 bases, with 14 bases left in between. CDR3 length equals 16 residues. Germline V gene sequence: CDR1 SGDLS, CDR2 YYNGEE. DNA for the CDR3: TGTGCCAGCAGCTCTTTAGCGGCCAGCTCCTACAATGAGCAGTTCTTC. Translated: CASSSLAASSYNEQFF.

The CDR3 sequence: CASSRTGGPNQPQHF. Written as DNA, the CDR3 is TGTGCCAGCAGTCGTACAGGGGGGCCCAATCAGCCCCAGCATTTT. The chain recombines TRBV28 with TRBJ1-5, with TRBD1 identical over 8 bases. Germline CDR1 reads MDHEN; CDR2 reads SYDVKM. The trim removed 5 bases at V and 3 bases at J, leaving 6 bases unmatched. This CDR3 spans 15 amino acids. Full variable domain (rest looked up from reference TRBV28 and TRBJ1-5): DVKVTQSSRYLVKRTGEKVFLECVQDMDHENMFWYRQDPGLGLRLIYFSYDVKMKEKGDIPEGYSVSREKKERFSLILESASTNQTSMYLCASSRTGGPNQPQHFGDGTRLSIL.

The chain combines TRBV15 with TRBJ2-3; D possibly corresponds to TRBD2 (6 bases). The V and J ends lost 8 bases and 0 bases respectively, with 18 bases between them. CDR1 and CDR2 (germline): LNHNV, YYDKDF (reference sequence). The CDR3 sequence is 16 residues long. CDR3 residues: CATSSGLTKSTDTQYF. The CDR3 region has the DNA TGTGCCACCTCCTCGGGACTTACTAAAAGCACAGATACGCAGTATTTT.

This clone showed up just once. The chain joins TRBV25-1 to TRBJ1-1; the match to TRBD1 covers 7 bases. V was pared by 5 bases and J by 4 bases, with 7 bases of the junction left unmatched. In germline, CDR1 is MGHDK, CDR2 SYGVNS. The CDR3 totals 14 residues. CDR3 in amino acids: CASSNSNRGTEAFF. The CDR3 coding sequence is TGTGCCAGCAGTAATAGTAACAGGGGCACTGAAGCTTTCTTT.

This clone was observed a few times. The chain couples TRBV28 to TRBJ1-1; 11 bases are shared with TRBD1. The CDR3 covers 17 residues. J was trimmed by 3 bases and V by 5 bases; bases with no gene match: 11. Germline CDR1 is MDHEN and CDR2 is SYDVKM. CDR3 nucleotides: TGTGCCAGCAGTATGGGACAGGGGGGACTACAGGACACTGAAGCTTTCTTT. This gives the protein CASSMGQGGLQDTEAFF. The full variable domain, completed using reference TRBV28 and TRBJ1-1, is DVKVTQSSRYLVKRTGEKVFLECVQDMDHENMFWYRQDPGLGLRLIYFSYDVKMKEKGDIPEGYSVSREKKERFSLILESASTNQTSMYLCASSMGQGGLQDTEAFFGQGTRLTVV.

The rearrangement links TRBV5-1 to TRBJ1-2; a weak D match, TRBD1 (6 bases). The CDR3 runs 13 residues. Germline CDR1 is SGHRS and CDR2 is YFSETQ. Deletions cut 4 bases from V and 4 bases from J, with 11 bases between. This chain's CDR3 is CASSVGQPYGYTF. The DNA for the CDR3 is TGCGCCAGCAGCGTCGGACAGCCCTATGGCTACACCTTC.

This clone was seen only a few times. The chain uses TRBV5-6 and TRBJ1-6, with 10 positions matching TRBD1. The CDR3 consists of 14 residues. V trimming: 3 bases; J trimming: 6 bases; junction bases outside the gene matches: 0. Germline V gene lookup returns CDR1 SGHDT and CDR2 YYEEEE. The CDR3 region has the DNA TGTGCCAGCAGCTGGGACAGGGGTAATTCACCCCTCCACTTT. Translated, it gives CASSWDRGNSPLHF.

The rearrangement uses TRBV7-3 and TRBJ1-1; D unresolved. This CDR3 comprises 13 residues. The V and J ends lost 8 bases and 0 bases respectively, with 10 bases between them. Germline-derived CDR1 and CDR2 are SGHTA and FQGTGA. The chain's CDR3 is CASGILMNTEAFF. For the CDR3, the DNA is TGTGCCAGCGGCATTTTGATGAACACTGAAGCTTTCTTT.

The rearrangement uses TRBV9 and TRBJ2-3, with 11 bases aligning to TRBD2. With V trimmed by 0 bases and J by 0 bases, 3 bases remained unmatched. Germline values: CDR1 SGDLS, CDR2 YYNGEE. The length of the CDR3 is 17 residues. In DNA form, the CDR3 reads TGTGCCAGCAGCGTAGGTCTAGCGGGAGGCAGCACAGATACGCAGTATTTT. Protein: CASSVGLAGGSTDTQYF.

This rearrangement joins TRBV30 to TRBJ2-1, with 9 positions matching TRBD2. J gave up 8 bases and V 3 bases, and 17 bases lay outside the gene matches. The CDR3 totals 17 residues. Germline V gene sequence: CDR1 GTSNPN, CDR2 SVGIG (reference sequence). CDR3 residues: CAWSRGRGSLGLDEQFF. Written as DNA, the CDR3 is TGTGCCTGGAGCCGCGGGAGGGGGTCGCTAGGTTTAGATGAGCAGTTCTTC.

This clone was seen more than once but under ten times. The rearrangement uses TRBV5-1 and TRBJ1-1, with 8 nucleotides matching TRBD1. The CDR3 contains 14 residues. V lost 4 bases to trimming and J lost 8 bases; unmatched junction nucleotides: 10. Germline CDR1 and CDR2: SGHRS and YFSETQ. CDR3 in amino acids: CASSLGQGRKEAFF. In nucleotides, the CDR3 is TGCGCCAGCAGCCTAGGACAGGGTAGGAAGGAAGCTTTCTTT.

The CDR3: CASSIDGLSNQPQHF. CDR3 bases: TGTGCCAGTAGTATAGATGGGCTTAGCAATCAGCCCCAGCATTTT. V gene TRBV19 combines with J gene TRBJ1-5; D gene unclear. This CDR3 spans 15 amino acids. Germline V gives CDR1 LNHDA, CDR2 SQIVND (reference sequence). V gave up 0 bases and J gave up 0 bases, with 6 bases separating them.

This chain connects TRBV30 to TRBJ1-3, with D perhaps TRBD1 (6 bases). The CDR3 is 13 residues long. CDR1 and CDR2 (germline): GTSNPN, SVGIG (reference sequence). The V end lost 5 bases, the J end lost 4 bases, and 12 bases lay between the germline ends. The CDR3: CAWGRGSGNTIYF. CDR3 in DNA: TGTGCCTGGGGCAGGGGTTCCGGAAACACCATATATTTT.

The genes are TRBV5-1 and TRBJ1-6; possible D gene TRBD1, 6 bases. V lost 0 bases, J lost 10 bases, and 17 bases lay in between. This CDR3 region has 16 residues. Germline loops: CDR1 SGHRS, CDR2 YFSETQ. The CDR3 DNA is TGCGCCAGCAGCTTGGGACAGGAAATATCTCAATCACCCCTCCACTTT. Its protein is CASSLGQEISQSPLHF.